The rows below give T cell receptor beta chains drawn from one sample of a study of cytomegalovirus exposure and HLA in healthy donors. This table comes from immunoSEQ multiplex PCR, and its TCRdb copy is limited to in-frame clones, with some not included. The sample lists roughly 120,000 clones, approximately 80% occurring once. Specimen: PBMCs. These receptor sequences come from a middle-aged woman in good health and CMV-seropositive. The CDR3 runs from the conserved cysteine through the conserved F or W. Each record gives: V gene, clone size, D gene, J gene, CDR3 protein, CDR3 DNA. The D gene is left open where the match is weak. A row's size may be missing; if present it is once, few, many or a size class.

V: TRBV6-5; size: NA; D: NA; J: TRBJ1-3; CDR3: CASSLNRDSGNTIYF; DNA: TGTGCCAGCTCCCTCAACAGGGACTCTGGAAACACCATATATTTT
V: TRBV19; size: NA; D: NA; J: TRBJ2-1; CDR3: CASSDISYNEQFF; DNA: TGTGCCAGTAGTGACATCTCCTACAATGAGCAGTTCTTC
V: TRBV29-1; size: NA; D: TRBD2; J: TRBJ2-2; CDR3: CSARGSGGNTGELFF; DNA: TGCAGCGCCCGGGGTAGCGGGGGGAACACCGGGGAGCTGTTTTTT
V: TRBV6-6; size: NA; D: TRBD1; J: TRBJ2-7; CDR3: CASSYGTGVWDEQYF; DNA: TGTGCCAGCAGTTATGGGACAGGGGTTTGGGACGAGCAGTACTTC
V: TRBV7-9; size: NA; D: NA; J: TRBJ2-7; CDR3: CASSGLNYEQYF; DNA: TGTGCCAGCTCGGGACTTAACTACGAGCAGTACTTC
V: TRBV9; size: once; D: TRBD1; J: TRBJ1-2; CDR3: CASSADRGIYGYTF; DNA: TGTGCCAGCAGCGCCGACAGGGGGATCTATGGCTACACCTTC
V: TRBV13; size: NA; D: NA; J: TRBJ1-2; CDR3: CASSLVGRGTTNYGYTF; DNA: TGTGCCAGCAGCTTAGTCGGCAGGGGCACCACCAACTATGGCTACACCTTC
V: TRBV30; size: once; D: NA; J: TRBJ2-5; CDR3: CAWSPGGGVETQYF; DNA: TGTGCCTGGAGTCCGGGCGGCGGGGTAGAGACCCAGTACTTC
V: TRBV11-2; size: NA; D: TRBD1; J: TRBJ2-4; CDR3: CASSQGVGTVAKNIQYF; DNA: TGTGCCAGCAGCCAAGGGGTGGGGACAGTAGCTAAAAACATTCAGTACTTC
V: TRBV11-2; size: NA; D: TRBD1; J: TRBJ2-5; CDR3: CASSRPGTGKETQYF; DNA: TGTGCCAGCAGCCGACCGGGGACAGGGAAAGAGACCCAGTACTTC
V: TRBV11-2; size: few; D: NA; J: TRBJ2-5; CDR3: CASRKRGFFETQYF; DNA: TGTGCCAGCAGGAAAAGGGGGTTTTTCGAGACCCAGTACTTC
V: TRBV7-3; size: NA; D: NA; J: TRBJ2-3; CDR3: CASSAGGAGTQYF; DNA: TGTGCCAGCAGTGCTGGTGGGGCCGGTACGCAGTATTTT
V: TRBV19; size: NA; D: NA; J: TRBJ2-7; CDR3: CASTPGMGSGEQYF; DNA: TGTGCCAGTACCCCCGGGATGGGGTCGGGCGAGCAGTACTTC
V: TRBV6-5; size: NA; D: NA; J: TRBJ2-1; CDR3: CASSDWVSRDEQFF; DNA: TGTGCCAGCAGTGACTGGGTATCGAGGGATGAGCAGTTCTTC
V: TRBV5-1; size: NA; D: NA; J: TRBJ2-6; CDR3: CASSAYLPGSGANVLTF; DNA: TGCGCCAGCAGCGCGTACCTACCCGGCTCTGGGGCCAACGTCCTGACTTTC
V: TRBV11-2; size: NA; D: NA; J: TRBJ2-1; CDR3: CASSLDYGINVKQFF; DNA: TGTGCCAGCAGCTTAGATTACGGGATAAACGTAAAGCAGTTCTTC